One sample yielded the 9 T cell receptor beta chains listed below, sequenced in a study of cytomegalovirus exposure and HLA in healthy donors. Both 60 Vbeta primers and 13 Jbeta primers went into the PCR. Assay used: immunoSEQ multiplex PCR; TCRdb lists only in-frame clones, some missing. The sample lists about 140,000 clones; 80% were seen once. The sample was PBMCs. The source of these receptors is a woman aged 40 to 50 in good health and CMV-seronegative.

The chain links TRBV4-1 to TRBJ1-1; D gene uncertain. Trimming cost V 1 base and J 0 bases, with 9 bases left between them. Germline V gives CDR1 MGHRA, CDR2 YSYEKL. The CDR3 has 15 amino acids. CDR3 nucleotides: TGCGCCAGCAGCCAAGTCGGCAGGCTGAACACTGAAGCTTTCTTT. Its translation: CASSQVGRLNTEAFF.

This chain joins TRBV5-1 and TRBJ2-1, with D unclear. The CDR3 has 13 residues. From germline, CDR1 is SGHRS and CDR2 YFSETQ. V was trimmed by 4 bases and J by 4 bases, leaving 9 bases between them. The CDR3 DNA sequence: TGCGCCAGCAGCATACTAAGTTACAATGAGCAGTTCTTC. Translated, it gives CASSILSYNEQFF.

V gene TRBV10-1 combines with J gene TRBJ2-2, with 7 bases aligning to TRBD2. Trimming removed 2 bases from V and 4 bases from J; junction bases left unmatched: 7. There are 16 residues in the CDR3. CDR1 WNHNN and CDR2 SYGVQD come from the germline V gene (reference sequence). Written as DNA, the CDR3 is TGCGCCAGCAGTGAGAGTAGGACGGGAGGCACCGGGGAGCTGTTTTTT. This gives the protein CASSESRTGGTGELFF.

The chain recombines TRBV4-3 with TRBJ2-1; 7 nucleotides match TRBD1. Germline trimming cut 2 bases from V and 0 bases from J; bases unmatched to any gene: 1. The CDR3 runs 15 residues. Germline CDR1 is LGHNA and CDR2 is YSLEER. The CDR3 is CASSQTGDSYNEQFF. DNA of the CDR3: TGCGCCAGCAGCCAAACAGGGGACTCCTACAATGAGCAGTTCTTC.

With respect to this clone: This specimen includes other DNA sequences encoding the same CDR3. The chain uses TRBV4-3 and TRBJ1-6; D is unclear. The V end lost 0 bases, the J end lost 1 base, and 4 bases lay between the germline ends. Germline CDR1 reads LGHNA; CDR2 reads YSLEER. CDR3 length: 15 residues. CDR3 amino acids: CASSQEESYNSPLHF. In DNA form, the CDR3 reads TGCGCCAGCAGCCAAGAAGAGTCCTATAATTCACCCCTCCACTTT.

The chain employs TRBV28 and TRBJ2-5; no firm D call. The germline V and J ends were trimmed by 8 bases and 4 bases, with 8 bases remaining between them. The CDR3 sequence is 11 residues long. Germline values: CDR1 MDHEN, CDR2 SYDVKM. The CDR3 loop reads CASLSRETQYF. The DNA of the CDR3 is TGTGCCAGCCTCTCCCGAGAGACCCAGTACTTC. The full variable domain, in which reference TRBV28 and TRBJ2-5 provide the parts outside the CDR3, is DVKVTQSSRYLVKRTGEKVFLECVQDMDHENMFWYRQDPGLGLRLIYFSYDVKMKEKGDIPEGYSVSREKKERFSLILESASTNQTSMYLCASLSRETQYFGPGTRLLVL.

This clone was observed a few times. This chain uses TRBV7-8 with TRBJ2-7, with D tentatively TRBD2 (7 bases). CDR1 is SGHVS, CDR2 FQNEAQ, per germline. Trimming took 7 bases from V and 3 from J, leaving 16 bases between them. The CDR3 contains 14 residues. The CDR3 spells CASKFAGADYEQYF. In DNA, the CDR3 is TGTGCCAGCAAATTCGCGGGGGCTGACTACGAGCAGTACTTC.

This rearrangement joins TRBV5-3 to TRBJ2-3, with 10 bases fitting TRBD2. TRBV5-3 is identified as an open reading frame with a role that is uncertain. The CDR3 totals 15 residues. V shed 4 bases and J 5 bases; nucleotides not matched to a gene: 7. The CDR3 coding sequence is TGTGCCAGAAGCGCTACTAGCGGGGTGGTAGATACGCAGTATTTT. As protein: CARSATSGVVDTQYF.

V and J are TRBV6-6 and TRBJ1-5, with TRBD1 matching 8 bases. CDR3 length equals 14 residues. CDR1 is MNHNY, CDR2 SVGAGI, per germline (reference sequence). V lost 2 bases and J lost 9; bases outside the gene matches: 6. The CDR3 sequence is CASSYGQGAWPQHF. DNA of the CDR3: TGTGCCAGCAGTTACGGCCAGGGGGCTTGGCCCCAGCATTTT.